This is a list of T cell receptor beta chains from one sample in a study of PD-L1 blockade in urothelial cancer. Generated by immunoSEQ multiplex PCR, the TCRdb table keeps only in-frame clones and is missing some. The sample lists tens of thousands of clones, around 87% occurring once. The sequenced sample was PBMCs, obtained around atezolizumab (anti-PD-L1) treatment. These receptors all stem from a man in his sixties with urothelial cancer. Each CDR3 is given with its conserved first and last residue. D genes are given only for firm matches. Expanded clones get a size class; other rows say once, few or many, or leave the size out.

>TRBD1|TRBV19|TRBJ1-1|13|NA
CASSPDRGAEAFF
TGTGCCAGTAGTCCGGACAGGGGTGCTGAAGCTTTCTTT
>TRBD2|TRBV5-1|TRBJ2-1|15|NA
CASSWTSPGYNEQFF
TGCGCCAGCAGCTGGACTAGCCCAGGATACAATGAGCAGTTCTTC
>NA|TRBV29-1|TRBJ2-1|14|NA
CSVGSSSSYNEQFF
TGCAGCGTGGGCAGTTCAAGCTCCTACAATGAGCAGTTCTTC
>NA|TRBV14|TRBJ1-6|13|NA
CASSQQTNSPLHF
TGTGCCAGCAGCCAACAGACAAATTCACCCCTCCACTTT
>TRBD2|TRBV11-1|TRBJ2-1|16|NA
CASSSTGLAGGTEQFF
TGTGCCAGCAGCTCGACCGGACTAGCGGGAGGCACTGAGCAGTTCTTC
>TRBD1|TRBV10-2|TRBJ1-3|17|NA
CASSEIGTDHSGNTIYF
TGCGCCAGCAGTGAGATAGGGACAGACCACTCTGGAAACACCATATATTTT
>TRBD2|TRBV5-1|TRBJ2-1|15|NA
CASSQSPTSGNEQFF
TGCGCCAGCAGCCAGTCCCCGACTAGCGGCAATGAGCAGTTCTTC
>NA|TRBV11-3|TRBJ2-7|15|NA
CASSQSGTGNNEQYF
TGTGCCAGCAGCCAATCCGGGACTGGAAATAACGAGCAGTACTTC
>TRBD1|TRBV28|TRBJ1-5|19|NA
CASSPTGTGLRTSNQPQHF
TGTGCCAGCAGTCCAACCGGGACAGGGCTCCGAACGTCCAATCAGCCCCAGCATTTT
>NA|TRBV4-3|TRBJ1-2|16|NA
CASSLHRDRGIYGYTF
TGCGCCAGCAGCCTCCACAGGGACCGGGGTATCTATGGCTACACCTTC
>NA|TRBV7-9|TRBJ2-3|15|NA
CASSYRGGGTDTQYF
TGTGCCAGCAGCTACAGGGGGGGTGGCACAGATACGCAGTATTTT
>TRBD2|TRBV6-5|TRBJ2-7|15|once
CASRLTSGTPYEQYF
TGTGCCAGCAGGTTGACTAGCGGGACTCCCTACGAGCAGTACTTC
>NA|TRBV7-6|TRBJ2-7|13|NA
CASSSQGSYEQYF
TGTGCCAGCAGCTCACAGGGATCCTACGAGCAGTACTTC
>NA|TRBV28|TRBJ1-5|14|NA
CASSTPGSPQPQHF
TGTGCCAGCAGCACGCCAGGATCTCCTCAGCCCCAGCATTTT
>NA|TRBV21-1|TRBJ1-5|21|few
CASIRRGGTGQGRNSNQPQHF
TGTGCCAGCATCCGAAGGGGAGGGACGGGACAGGGACGTAATAGCAATCAGCCCCAGCATTTT
>TRBD1|TRBV4-1|TRBJ1-4|14|NA
CASKGTGEQEKLFF
TGCGCCAGCAAAGGGACAGGAGAGCAAGAAAAACTGTTTTTT
>TRBD1|TRBV5-4|TRBJ2-5|13|NA
CASSLGTEETQYF
TGTGCCAGCAGCTTAGGGACAGAAGAGACCCAGTACTTC
>NA|TRBV10-3|TRBJ1-5|14|NA
CAISESDGGQPQHF
TGTGCCATCAGTGAGTCGGACGGGGGTCAGCCCCAGCATTTT
>TRBD2|TRBV7-6|TRBJ2-3|20|few
CASSPGQRGARAASTDTQYF
TGTGCCAGCAGCCCAGGGCAGCGGGGGGCCCGCGCCGCTAGCACAGATACGCAGTATTTT
>NA|TRBV2|TRBJ2-1|15|NA
CASSLTWDSSREQFF
TGTGCCAGCAGTTTAACCTGGGACTCCTCAAGGGAGCAGTTCTTC
>TRBD2|TRBV7-2|TRBJ2-5|16|NA
CASSLRSGRIQETQYF
TGTGCCAGCAGCCTACGTTCCGGGAGGATCCAAGAGACCCAGTACTTC
>NA|TRBV2|TRBJ2-1|11|NA
CASSGAYEQFF
TGTGCCAGCAGTGGGGCCTATGAGCAGTTCTTC
>NA|TRBV2|TRBJ2-7|11|NA
CASSEYYEQYF
TGTGCCAGCAGTGAATACTACGAGCAGTACTTC
>NA|TRBV7-6|TRBJ1-1|14|few
CASSATVRVTEAFF
TGTGCCAGCAGCGCGACAGTTAGGGTCACTGAAGCTTTCTTT
>TRBD1|TRBV2|TRBJ2-5|15|NA
CASKSSSGGGETQYF
TGTGCCAGCAAATCATCATCAGGGGGCGGTGAGACCCAGTACTTC
>NA|TRBV28|TRBJ1-2|17|NA
CASSPRGGFPLNYGYTF
TGTGCCAGCAGCCCACGGGGGGGTTTTCCCCTCAACTATGGCTACACCTTC
>TRBD2|TRBV27|TRBJ2-3|20|NA
CASSFRATPNRGVLLDTQYF
TGTGCCAGCAGTTTTAGGGCCACGCCGAATCGGGGGGTTTTATTGGATACGCAGTATTTT
>TRBD1|TRBV6-5|TRBJ1-1|15|NA
CASSYRGREGTEAFF
TGTGCCAGCAGTTACAGGGGGCGTGAGGGCACTGAAGCTTTCTTT
>NA|TRBV14|TRBJ1-3|15|NA
CASSQTVASGNTIYF
TGTGCCAGCAGCCAAACAGTCGCCTCTGGAAACACCATATATTTT
>TRBD1|TRBV4-3|TRBJ2-5|16|NA
CASSQDDGTGGETQYF
TGCGCCAGCAGCCAAGATGACGGGACAGGGGGGGAGACCCAGTACTTC